Listed below are T cell receptor beta chains from one sample, sequenced in a study of cytomegalovirus exposure and HLA in healthy donors. Method: immunoSEQ multiplex PCR; TCRdb's copy keeps in-frame clones and lacks some. The data hold roughly 100,000 clones, with roughly three quarters observed a single time. The source material was PBMCs. These receptors came from a middle-aged man in good health and CMV-seronegative. The CDR3 runs from the conserved cysteine through the conserved F or W. A D gene is named only where the DNA matches it firmly. The listing skips clone size in some rows; elsewhere it reads once, few, many or a size class.

D gene: TRBD2
V gene: TRBV13
clone size: .
J gene: TRBJ2-3
CDR3 protein: CASSKTGLHTDTQYF
CDR3 DNA: TGTGCCAGCAGCAAGACGGGACTACACACAGATACGCAGTATTTT

D gene: .
V gene: TRBV11-2
clone size: .
J gene: TRBJ1-3
CDR3 protein: CASSYTNSGNTIYF
CDR3 DNA: TGTGCCAGCAGTTACACCAACTCTGGAAACACCATATATTTT

D gene: .
V gene: TRBV11-2
clone size: .
J gene: TRBJ1-1
CDR3 protein: CASSLALGNWLGEAFF
CDR3 DNA: TGTGCCAGCAGCTTAGCCCTGGGCAATTGGCTCGGAGAAGCTTTCTTT

D gene: .
V gene: TRBV7-2
clone size: once
J gene: TRBJ2-1
CDR3 protein: CASSVGGAYNEQFF
CDR3 DNA: TGTGCCAGCAGCGTTGGGGGGGCGTACAATGAGCAGTTCTTC

D gene: .
V gene: TRBV27
clone size: .
J gene: TRBJ2-7
CDR3 protein: CASSFADSPYEQYF
CDR3 DNA: TGTGCCAGCAGTTTCGCAGACAGCCCCTACGAGCAGTACTTC

D gene: TRBD1
V gene: TRBV29-1
clone size: .
J gene: TRBJ1-1
CDR3 protein: CSSPGAGGLAEAFF
CDR3 DNA: TGCAGCTCCCCCGGGGCAGGGGGCTTGGCTGAAGCTTTCTTT

D gene: .
V gene: TRBV4-1
clone size: .
J gene: TRBJ2-1
CDR3 protein: CASGWASYNEQFF
CDR3 DNA: TGCGCCAGCGGTTGGGCGAGCTACAATGAGCAGTTCTTC

D gene: TRBD1
V gene: TRBV11-2
clone size: once
J gene: TRBJ1-5
CDR3 protein: CASSVGTGPNQPQHF
CDR3 DNA: TGTGCCAGCAGCGTCGGGACAGGTCCGAATCAGCCCCAGCATTTT

D gene: TRBD1
V gene: TRBV5-4
clone size: .
J gene: TRBJ2-3
CDR3 protein: CASSYKTGGSKSTDTQYF
CDR3 DNA: TGTGCCAGCAGCTATAAAACAGGGGGATCAAAAAGCACAGATACGCAGTATTTT

D gene: .
V gene: TRBV27
clone size: .
J gene: TRBJ2-2
CDR3 protein: CASSQKDSSNTGELFF
CDR3 DNA: TGTGCCAGCAGTCAGAAGGACAGCTCGAACACCGGGGAGCTGTTTTTT

D gene: .
V gene: TRBV11-2
clone size: .
J gene: TRBJ1-1
CDR3 protein: CASSFQGNTEAFF
CDR3 DNA: TGTGCCAGCAGCTTCCAGGGGAACACTGAAGCTTTCTTT

D gene: TRBD1
V gene: TRBV5-1
clone size: .
J gene: TRBJ1-2
CDR3 protein: CASSLGAGGYGYTF
CDR3 DNA: TGCGCCAGCAGCTTGGGGGCAGGGGGCTATGGCTACACCTTC

D gene: TRBD1
V gene: TRBV18
clone size: .
J gene: TRBJ1-3
CDR3 protein: CASSPPGQAISGNTIYF
CDR3 DNA: TGTGCCAGCTCACCACCGGGACAGGCGATCTCTGGAAACACCATATATTTT

D gene: .
V gene: TRBV28
clone size: few
J gene: TRBJ1-2
CDR3 protein: CASSGRVSGYTF
CDR3 DNA: TGTGCCAGCAGTGGCAGGGTCTCCGGCTACACCTTC

D gene: .
V gene: TRBV7-9
clone size: .
J gene: TRBJ2-5
CDR3 protein: CASRSIRETQYF
CDR3 DNA: TGTGCCAGCAGGTCAATACGGGAGACCCAGTACTTC

D gene: TRBD1
V gene: TRBV23-1
clone size: few
J gene: TRBJ1-5
CDR3 protein: CASSQSGTGGRQPQHF
CDR3 DNA: TGCGCCAGCAGTCAATCCGGGACAGGGGGTCGGCAGCCCCAGCATTTT

D gene: TRBD1
V gene: TRBV9
clone size: .
J gene: TRBJ2-7
CDR3 protein: CASSAWDSAYEQYF
CDR3 DNA: TGTGCCAGCAGCGCGTGGGACAGTGCCTACGAGCAGTACTTC

D gene: TRBD1
V gene: TRBV10-1
clone size: .
J gene: TRBJ2-7
CDR3 protein: CASSEQGQGDYEQYF
CDR3 DNA: TGCGCCAGCAGTGAGCAGGGACAGGGTGACTACGAGCAGTACTTC

D gene: TRBD1
V gene: TRBV7-9
clone size: .
J gene: TRBJ1-2
CDR3 protein: CASSLVGTGVYGYTF
CDR3 DNA: TGTGCCAGCAGCTTAGTCGGGACAGGGGTCTATGGCTACACCTTC

D gene: TRBD1
V gene: TRBV7-9
clone size: .
J gene: TRBJ1-4
CDR3 protein: CASSLDTGGTNEKLFF
CDR3 DNA: TGTGCCAGCAGCTTAGATACAGGGGGCACTAATGAAAAACTGTTTTTT

D gene: .
V gene: TRBV11-3
clone size: few
J gene: TRBJ2-1
CDR3 protein: CASSFRGEYEQFF
CDR3 DNA: TGTGCCAGCAGCTTCAGGGGGGAATATGAGCAGTTCTTC

D gene: TRBD2
V gene: TRBV27
clone size: .
J gene: TRBJ2-7
CDR3 protein: CASSSRTSGSNWHF
CDR3 DNA: TGTGCCAGCAGTTCCAGAACTAGCGGGAGTAATTGGCACTTC

D gene: .
V gene: TRBV11-3
clone size: .
J gene: TRBJ1-5
CDR3 protein: CASSLSGGGEPQHF
CDR3 DNA: TGTGCCAGCAGCTTATCTGGGGGCGGTGAGCCCCAGCATTTT

D gene: TRBD2
V gene: TRBV10-3
clone size: .
J gene: TRBJ2-3
CDR3 protein: CAISESGLAGTKDTQYF
CDR3 DNA: TGTGCCATCAGTGAGTCCGGACTAGCGGGTACTAAGGATACGCAGTATTTT

D gene: .
V gene: TRBV27
clone size: .
J gene: TRBJ2-7
CDR3 protein: CASSFGLTGYEQYF
CDR3 DNA: TGTGCCAGCAGTTTTGGGCTCACGGGGTACGAGCAGTACTTC

D gene: TRBD1
V gene: TRBV7-9
clone size: .
J gene: TRBJ1-3
CDR3 protein: CSSSPGQGTSGNTIYF
CDR3 DNA: TGTTCCAGCAGCCCCGGACAGGGTACCTCTGGAAACACCATATATTTT

D gene: TRBD1
V gene: TRBV29-1
clone size: few
J gene: TRBJ1-1
CDR3 protein: CSVGEGTGGAFF
CDR3 DNA: TGCAGCGTTGGTGAAGGGACAGGGGGGGCTTTCTTT

D gene: .
V gene: TRBV7-8
clone size: few
J gene: TRBJ1-4
CDR3 protein: CASSLDRGSATNEKLFF
CDR3 DNA: TGTGCCAGCAGCTTAGATCGTGGCTCTGCAACTAATGAAAAACTGTTTTTT

D gene: TRBD1
V gene: TRBV7-2
clone size: .
J gene: TRBJ2-7
CDR3 protein: CASSFYRGLDEQYF
CDR3 DNA: TGTGCCAGCAGCTTTTATAGGGGGCTTGACGAGCAGTACTTC

D gene: .
V gene: TRBV7-2
clone size: .
J gene: TRBJ2-5
CDR3 protein: CASWGEQETQYF
CDR3 DNA: TGTGCCAGCTGGGGCGAACAAGAGACCCAGTACTTC